These T cell receptor beta chains were read from a single sample in a study of T cell responses to AZD1222 COVID-19 vaccine. This table comes from immunoSEQ multiplex PCR, and its TCRdb copy is limited to in-frame clones, with some not included. The data hold about 96,000 clones, with roughly 88% observed a single time. The sequences come from peripheral blood, collected on day 0 of AZD1222 vaccination. These receptors were taken from an adult in good health. CDR3s include the opening cysteine and the closing phenylalanine or tryptophan. Each record gives: clone size, J gene, V gene, D gene, CDR3 DNA, CDR3 protein. A D gene is named only where the DNA matches it firmly. Size tells how often a clone was seen (once, few, many) or the class of an expanded clone, and some rows leave it out.

. | TRBJ2-7 | TRBV6-6 | TRBD1 | TGTGCCAGCAGTCCTCTCGGACAGGGGCGAGGTTTCGGCCGAGACGAGCAGTACTTC | CASSPLGQGRGFGRDEQYF
. | TRBJ2-2 | TRBV24-1 | . | TGTGCCACCAGTGACAGGGGGACTAGAGAAAAGAACACCGGGGAGCTGTTTTTT | CATSDRGTREKNTGELFF
. | TRBJ2-1 | TRBV28 | TRBD2 | TGTGCCAGCAGTTTATCCCTAGCGGGGTTCAATGAGCAGTTCTTC | CASSLSLAGFNEQFF
. | TRBJ2-5 | TRBV12-3/TRBV12-4 | . | TGTGCCAGCAGCCGACAGTCTCAAGAGACCCAGTACTTC | CASSRQSQETQYF
. | TRBJ1-5 | TRBV7-2 | . | TGTGCCAGCAGTCCCCGGGGTCGTGATCAGCCCCAGCATTTT | CASSPRGRDQPQHF
. | TRBJ2-7 | TRBV9 | TRBD1 | TGTGCCAGCAGCGTAGTGGGACAGACCTACGAGCAGTACTTC | CASSVVGQTYEQYF
few | TRBJ2-7 | TRBV7-9 | . | TGTGCCAGCAGCTTAGGCACACAGGGCCCCTACGAGCAGTACTTC | CASSLGTQGPYEQYF
. | TRBJ2-7 | TRBV28 | . | TGTGCCAGCAGCCGGGGAGGGACATCGACCTACGAGCAGTACTTC | CASSRGGTSTYEQYF
. | TRBJ2-7 | TRBV28 | . | TGTGCCACATTAGGGGGGGTTGGGACCTCCTACGAGCAGTACTTC | CATLGGVGTSYEQYF
. | TRBJ1-1 | TRBV7-8 | . | TGTGCCAGCAGCTCAGGGAACATGAACACTGAAGCTTTCTTT | CASSSGNMNTEAFF
. | TRBJ2-7 | TRBV14 | . | TGTGCCAGCAGCCGGCCGGGGAACTCCTACGAGCAGTACTTC | CASSRPGNSYEQYF
. | TRBJ1-5 | TRBV28 | . | TGTGCCACCTGGGGGGGTGGAAGCAATCAGCCCCAGCATTTT | CATWGGGSNQPQHF
. | TRBJ2-7 | TRBV9 | . | TGTGCCAGCAGCCCCACGGGGACAACCGGCTACGAGCAGTACTTC | CASSPTGTTGYEQYF
. | TRBJ2-4 | TRBV18 | . | TGTGCCAGCTCACCACCGATGGAAGGGGGTGGCAAAAACATTCAGTACTTC | CASSPPMEGGGKNIQYF
. | TRBJ1-6 | TRBV7-2 | TRBD1 | TGTGCCAGCAGCTGGGACAGGGCGGAAAATTCACCCCTCCACTTT | CASSWDRAENSPLHF
. | TRBJ2-7 | TRBV3-1/TRBV3-2 | TRBD2 | TGTGCCAGCAGCCAAGGGTGGCCTAGCGGTTCCTACGAGCAGTACTTC | CASSQGWPSGSYEQYF
. | TRBJ1-1 | TRBV7-9 | TRBD1 | TGTGCCAGCAGCTCCCAGGGGGAGGGTGAAGCTTTCTTT | CASSSQGEGEAFF
. | TRBJ2-7 | TRBV29-1 | TRBD1 | TGCAGCGCGTCGGGACAGCTAGCCTACGAGCAGTACTTC | CSASGQLAYEQYF
few | TRBJ2-7 | TRBV24-1 | . | TGTGCCACCAGTGACCCGACTAGGTACGAGCAGTACTTC | CATSDPTRYEQYF
. | TRBJ2-7 | TRBV12-1 | . | TGTGCCAGCAGCTCGCCCCAGGACCCCGGGACACCAACGGACGAGCAGTACTTC | CASSSPQDPGTPTDEQYF
few | TRBJ2-3 | TRBV7-3 | . | TGTGCCAGCAGCTCACTAGGGGAGGCAGATACGCAGTATTTT | CASSSLGEADTQYF
. | TRBJ1-6 | TRBV6-5 | TRBD1 | TGTGCCAGCAGTTACTCTGGGACAGATTTTTTTTCACCCCTCCACTTT | CASSYSGTDFFSPLHF
. | TRBJ2-1 | TRBV5-1 | . | TGCGCCAGCAGCTTGGGGCAGGGAACCTACAATGAGCAGTTCTTC | CASSLGQGTYNEQFF
. | TRBJ1-5 | TRBV6-2/TRBV6-3 | TRBD1 | TGTGCCAGCAGTTACTCGACAGGGACCCCCCATCAGCCCCAGCATTTT | CASSYSTGTPHQPQHF
. | TRBJ1-1 | TRBV28 | . | TGTGCCAGCAGTTCAATCTTAGAGGAGGGTGAAGCTTTCTTT | CASSSILEEGEAFF
. | TRBJ2-6 | TRBV7-6 | TRBD1 | TGTGCCAGCAGCTCGGGACAGAACTCTGGGGCCAACGTCCTGACTTTC | CASSSGQNSGANVLTF
few | TRBJ2-1 | TRBV9 | TRBD2 | TGTGCCAGCAGCGCCTTGGGACTAGCGGGATTCGATGAGCAGTTCTTC | CASSALGLAGFDEQFF
. | TRBJ2-1 | TRBV4-1 | TRBD2 | TGCGCCAGCAGCCAAAGGGGTGCGGGAGAGGTCAATGAGCAGTTCTTC | CASSQRGAGEVNEQFF
. | TRBJ2-7 | TRBV7-2 | TRBD1 | TGTGCCAGCAGCTTCGGCAGGGGGCTCTCCTACGAGCAGTACTTC | CASSFGRGLSYEQYF
. | TRBJ1-2 | TRBV5-4 | . | TGTGCCAGCAGCTTTGAGACAAAGGAAGGCTACACCTTC | CASSFETKEGYTF
. | TRBJ1-1 | TRBV5-1 | . | TGCGCCAGCAGCTTGAGGGAGAACACTGAAGCTTTCTTT | CASSLRENTEAFF
. | TRBJ2-2 | TRBV7-3 | . | TGTGCCAGCAGCTCCGGGGGTGGTTTCGGGGAGCTGTTTTTT | CASSSGGGFGELFF
. | TRBJ2-5 | TRBV7-2 | . | TGTGCCAGCAGCTTAGGGGGCATTAAAGAGACCCAGTACTTC | CASSLGGIKETQYF
. | TRBJ1-4 | TRBV7-2 | TRBD1 | TGTGCCAGCAGCGTCGGGACAGGGGGCGCAACTAATGAAAAACTGTTTTTT | CASSVGTGGATNEKLFF
. | TRBJ2-7 | TRBV7-6 | . | TGTGCCAGCAGCCGCGGCTCCCTCACCTACGAGCAGTACTTC | CASSRGSLTYEQYF
. | TRBJ2-2 | TRBV2 | . | TGTGCCAGCAGCCGGTACACCGGGGAGCTGTTTTTT | CASSRYTGELFF
. | TRBJ1-4 | TRBV12-3/TRBV12-4 | . | TGTGCCAGCGGAAGCCTCCAGGTTGAAAAACTGTTTTTT | CASGSLQVEKLFF
. | TRBJ2-1 | TRBV5-5 | TRBD1 | TGTGCCAGCAGCCCGGGGACAGGTAATGAGCAGTTCTTC | CASSPGTGNEQFF
. | TRBJ2-1 | TRBV5-1 | TRBD1 | TGCGCCAGCAGCTTGGAACAGGGGAGTTTTGGTGAGCAGTTCTTC | CASSLEQGSFGEQFF
. | TRBJ2-3 | TRBV5-1 | TRBD1 | TGCGCCAGCAGCCGACCCAAACCGGGACAGGGGTTCACAGATACGCAGTATTTT | CASSRPKPGQGFTDTQYF
once | TRBJ2-2 | TRBV12-3/TRBV12-4 | . | TGTGTCTCAGCCAGGGCTGGAGGGGAGCTGTTTTTT | CVSARAGGELFF
once | TRBJ1-2 | TRBV5-5 | TRBD1 | TGTGCCAGCAGCTCCTACGACAGGGCCATCCTTAACTATGGCTACACCTTC | CASSSYDRAILNYGYTF
. | TRBJ1-2 | TRBV28 | TRBD1 | TGTGCCAGCAGAGATAAACTAGGCGACAGGGGGCAGTACTATGGCTACACCTTC | CASRDKLGDRGQYYGYTF
once | TRBJ2-3 | TRBV18 | . | TGTGCCAGCTCTCTCAGGGACATAAGCACAGATACGCAGTATTTT | CASSLRDISTDTQYF
once | TRBJ2-3 | TRBV24-1 | . | TGTGCCACTGGACTTACCGATACGCAGTATTTT | CATGLTDTQYF
few | TRBJ2-7 | TRBV29-1 | TRBD2 | TGCAGCGTTGGACCCCAAGGCATGGCTAGCGGGAGCAGAACGGGCTACGAGCAGTACTTC | CSVGPQGMASGSRTGYEQYF
. | TRBJ2-7 | TRBV30 | . | TGTGCCTGGAGTAGAGAGGGAGAGCAGTACTTC | CAWSREGEQYF
. | TRBJ2-6 | TRBV7-2 | . | TGTGCCAGCAGCCCCGGGCTGGGTATCTCTGGGGCCAACGTCCTGACTTTC | CASSPGLGISGANVLTF
. | TRBJ2-2 | TRBV3-1/TRBV3-2 | . | TGTGCCAGCAGCCCGTCTGGGGTAGCGGAGGTCACCGGGGAGCTGTTTTTT | CASSPSGVAEVTGELFF
once | TRBJ2-2 | TRBV28 | . | TGTGCCAGCAACCCGGAGGGGTGGGGGGAGCTGTTTTTT | CASNPEGWGELFF
few | TRBJ2-7 | TRBV3-1/TRBV3-2 | TRBD1 | TGTGCCAGCAGCCAGACAGGGAAACACTACGAGCAGTACTTC | CASSQTGKHYEQYF
. | TRBJ2-3 | TRBV11-2 | . | TGTGCCAGCAGCTTAAACGGAGAGACGCAGTATTTT | CASSLNGETQYF
. | TRBJ2-6 | TRBV4-1 | . | TGCGCCAGCAGCCTAGGACTGTCCGGGGCCAACGTCCTGACTTTC | CASSLGLSGANVLTF
. | TRBJ1-3 | TRBV3-1/TRBV3-2 | . | TGTGCCAGCAGCCAAGCCACACCCTCTGGAAACACCATATATTTT | CASSQATPSGNTIYF